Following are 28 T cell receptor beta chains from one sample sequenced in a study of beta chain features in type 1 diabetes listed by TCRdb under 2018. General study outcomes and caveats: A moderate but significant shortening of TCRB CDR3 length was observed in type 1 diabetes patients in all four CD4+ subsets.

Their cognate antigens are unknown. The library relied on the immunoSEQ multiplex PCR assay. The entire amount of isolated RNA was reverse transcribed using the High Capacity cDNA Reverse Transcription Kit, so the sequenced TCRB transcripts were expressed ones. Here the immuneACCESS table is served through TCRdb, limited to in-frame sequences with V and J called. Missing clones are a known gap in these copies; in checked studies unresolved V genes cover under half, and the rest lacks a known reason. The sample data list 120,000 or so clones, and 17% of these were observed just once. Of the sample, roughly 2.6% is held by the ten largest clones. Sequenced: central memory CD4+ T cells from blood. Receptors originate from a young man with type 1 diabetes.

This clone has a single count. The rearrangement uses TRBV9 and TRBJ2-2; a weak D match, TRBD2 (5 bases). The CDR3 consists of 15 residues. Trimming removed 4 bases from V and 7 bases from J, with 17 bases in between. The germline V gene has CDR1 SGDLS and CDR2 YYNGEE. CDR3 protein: CASSFGLNGNGELFF. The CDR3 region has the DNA TGTGCCAGCAGCTTCGGACTCAACGGGAACGGGGAGCTGTTTTTT.

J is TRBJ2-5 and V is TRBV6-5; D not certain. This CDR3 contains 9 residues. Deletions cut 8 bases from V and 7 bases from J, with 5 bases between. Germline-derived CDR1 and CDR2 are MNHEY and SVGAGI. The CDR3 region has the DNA TGTGCCAGCCTCGGGACCCAGTACTTC. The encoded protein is CASLGTQYF.

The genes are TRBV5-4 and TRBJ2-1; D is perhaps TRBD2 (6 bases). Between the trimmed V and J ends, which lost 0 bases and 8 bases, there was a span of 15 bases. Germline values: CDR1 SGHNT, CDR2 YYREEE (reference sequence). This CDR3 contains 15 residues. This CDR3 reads CASSLVERAWDEQFF. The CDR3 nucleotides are TGTGCCAGCAGCTTGGTCGAGCGGGCTTGGGATGAGCAGTTCTTC.

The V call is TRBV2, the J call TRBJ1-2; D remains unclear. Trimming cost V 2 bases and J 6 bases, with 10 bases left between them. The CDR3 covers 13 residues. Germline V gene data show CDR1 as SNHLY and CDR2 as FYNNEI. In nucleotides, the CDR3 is TGTGCCAGCAGTGAATTTTCAGAAAATGGCTACACCTTC. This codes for CASSEFSENGYTF.

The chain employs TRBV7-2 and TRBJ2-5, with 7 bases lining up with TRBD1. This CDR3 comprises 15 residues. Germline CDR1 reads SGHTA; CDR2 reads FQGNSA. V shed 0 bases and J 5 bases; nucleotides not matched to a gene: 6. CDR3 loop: CASSLAGTDEETQYF. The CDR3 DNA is TGTGCCAGCAGCTTAGCCGGGACAGACGAGGAGACCCAGTACTTC. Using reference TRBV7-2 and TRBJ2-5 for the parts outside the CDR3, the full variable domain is GAGVSQSPSNKVTEKGKDVELRCDPISGHTALYWYRQSLGQGLEFLIYFQGNSAPDKSGLPSDRFSAERTGGSVSTLTIQRTQQEDSAVYLCASSLAGTDEETQYFGPGTRLLVL.

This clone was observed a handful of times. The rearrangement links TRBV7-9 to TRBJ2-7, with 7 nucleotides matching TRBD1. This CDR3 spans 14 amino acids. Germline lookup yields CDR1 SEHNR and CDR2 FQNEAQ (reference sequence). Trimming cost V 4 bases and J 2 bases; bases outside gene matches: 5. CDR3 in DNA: TGTGCCAGCAGCTCCCGACAGGGCACCTACGAGCAGTACTTC. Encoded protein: CASSSRQGTYEQYF.

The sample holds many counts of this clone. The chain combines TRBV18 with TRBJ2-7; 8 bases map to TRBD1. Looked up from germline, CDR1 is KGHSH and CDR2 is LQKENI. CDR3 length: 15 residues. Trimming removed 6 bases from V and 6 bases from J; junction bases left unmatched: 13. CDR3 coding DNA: TGTGCCAGCTCGAGGGAAGGGACAGGTGGGGGCGAGCAGTACTTC. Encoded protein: CASSREGTGGGEQYF.

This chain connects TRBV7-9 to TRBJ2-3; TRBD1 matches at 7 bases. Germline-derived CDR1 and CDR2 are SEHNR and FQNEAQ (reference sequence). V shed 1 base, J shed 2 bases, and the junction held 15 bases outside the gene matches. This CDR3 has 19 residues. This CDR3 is CASSLGPYGGQEFTDTQYF. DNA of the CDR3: TGTGCCAGCAGCTTAGGTCCGTACGGTGGACAGGAGTTCACAGATACGCAGTATTTT.

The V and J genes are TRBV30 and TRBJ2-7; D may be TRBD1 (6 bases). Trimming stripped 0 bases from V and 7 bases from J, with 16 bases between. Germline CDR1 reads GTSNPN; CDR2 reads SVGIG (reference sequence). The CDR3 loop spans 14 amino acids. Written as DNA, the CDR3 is TGTGCCTGGAGTGTGCAGGGGACCCTTGAAGAGCAGTACTTC. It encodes CAWSVQGTLEEQYF.

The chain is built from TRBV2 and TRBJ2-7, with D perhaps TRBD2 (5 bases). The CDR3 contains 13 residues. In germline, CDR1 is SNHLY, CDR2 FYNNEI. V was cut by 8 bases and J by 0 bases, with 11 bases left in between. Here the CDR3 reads CASRRMLSYEQYF. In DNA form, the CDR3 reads TGTGCCAGCCGGAGGATGCTCTCCTACGAGCAGTACTTC.

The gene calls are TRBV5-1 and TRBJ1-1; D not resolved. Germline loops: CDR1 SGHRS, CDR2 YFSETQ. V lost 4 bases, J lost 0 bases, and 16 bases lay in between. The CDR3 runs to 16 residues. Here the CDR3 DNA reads TGCGCCAGCAGCGGCGAGGGTTCGGGCGTGAACACTGAAGCTTTCTTT. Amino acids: CASSGEGSGVNTEAFF.

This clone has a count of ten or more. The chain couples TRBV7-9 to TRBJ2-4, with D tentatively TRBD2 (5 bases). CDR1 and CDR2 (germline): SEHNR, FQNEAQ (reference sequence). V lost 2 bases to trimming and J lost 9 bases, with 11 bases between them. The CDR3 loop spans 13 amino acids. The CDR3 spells CASSLRSGGIQYF. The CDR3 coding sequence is TGTGCCAGCAGCTTACGATCTGGAGGCATTCAGTACTTC.

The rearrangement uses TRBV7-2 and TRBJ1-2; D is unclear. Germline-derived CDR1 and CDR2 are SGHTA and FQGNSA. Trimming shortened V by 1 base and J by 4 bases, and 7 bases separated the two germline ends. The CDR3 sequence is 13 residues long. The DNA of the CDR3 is TGTGCCAGCAGCTTAGGACAAGGCTATGGCTACACCTTC. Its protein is CASSLGQGYGYTF.

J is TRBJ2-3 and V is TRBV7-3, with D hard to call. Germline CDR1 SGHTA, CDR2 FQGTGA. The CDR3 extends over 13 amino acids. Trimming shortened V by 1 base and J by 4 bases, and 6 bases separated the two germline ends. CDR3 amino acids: CASSLMHSDTQYF. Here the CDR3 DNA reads TGTGCCAGCAGCTTAATGCATTCAGATACGCAGTATTTT. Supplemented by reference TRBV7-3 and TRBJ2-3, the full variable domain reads GAGVSQTPSNKVTEKGKYVELRCDPISGHTALYWYRQSLGQGPEFLIYFQGTGAADDSGLPNDRFFAVRPEGSVSTLKIQRTERGDSAVYLCASSLMHSDTQYFGPGTRLTVL.

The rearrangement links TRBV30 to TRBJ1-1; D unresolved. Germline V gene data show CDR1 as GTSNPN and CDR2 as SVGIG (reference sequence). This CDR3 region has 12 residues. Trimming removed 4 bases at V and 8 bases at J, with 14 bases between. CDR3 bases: TGTGCCTGGATCCCCTTCGACCAAGAAGCTTTCTTT. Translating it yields CAWIPFDQEAFF.

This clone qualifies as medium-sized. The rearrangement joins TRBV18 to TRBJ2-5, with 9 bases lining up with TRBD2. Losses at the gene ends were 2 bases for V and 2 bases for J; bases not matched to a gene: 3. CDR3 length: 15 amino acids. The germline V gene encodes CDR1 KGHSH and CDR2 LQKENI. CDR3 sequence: CASSPSTSGQETQYF. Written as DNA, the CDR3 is TGTGCCAGCTCACCAAGCACTAGCGGGCAAGAGACCCAGTACTTC.

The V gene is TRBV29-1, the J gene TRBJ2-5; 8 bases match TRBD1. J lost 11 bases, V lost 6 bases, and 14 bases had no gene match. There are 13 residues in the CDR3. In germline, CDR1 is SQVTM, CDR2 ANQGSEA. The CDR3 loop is CSVRGQGAGEQYF. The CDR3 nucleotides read TGCAGCGTCCGAGGGCAGGGGGCAGGAGAGCAGTACTTC.

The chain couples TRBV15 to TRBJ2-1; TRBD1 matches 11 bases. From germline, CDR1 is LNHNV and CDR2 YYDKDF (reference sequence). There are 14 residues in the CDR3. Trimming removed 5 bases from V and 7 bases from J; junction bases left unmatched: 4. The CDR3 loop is CATSGDRGLNEQFF. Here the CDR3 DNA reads TGTGCCACCAGCGGGGACAGGGGGTTAAATGAGCAGTTCTTC.

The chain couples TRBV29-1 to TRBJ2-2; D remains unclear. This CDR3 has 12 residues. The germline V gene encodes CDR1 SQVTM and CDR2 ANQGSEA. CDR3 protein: CTARGNTGELFF. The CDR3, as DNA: TGCACCGCTCGCGGGAACACCGGGGAGCTGTTTTTT.

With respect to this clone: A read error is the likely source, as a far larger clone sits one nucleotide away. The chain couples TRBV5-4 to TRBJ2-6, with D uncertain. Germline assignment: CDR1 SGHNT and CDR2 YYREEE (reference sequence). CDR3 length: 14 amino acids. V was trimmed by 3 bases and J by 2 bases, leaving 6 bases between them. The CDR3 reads CASSSGAGANVLTF. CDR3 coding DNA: TGTGCCAGCAGCTCGGGCGCTGGGGCCAACGTCCTGACTTTC.

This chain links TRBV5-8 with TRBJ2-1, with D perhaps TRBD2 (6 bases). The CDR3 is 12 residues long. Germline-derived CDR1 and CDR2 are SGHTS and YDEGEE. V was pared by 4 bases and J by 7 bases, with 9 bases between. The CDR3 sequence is CASSPGLNEQFF. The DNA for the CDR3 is TGTGCCAGCAGCCCAGGACTAAATGAGCAGTTCTTC.

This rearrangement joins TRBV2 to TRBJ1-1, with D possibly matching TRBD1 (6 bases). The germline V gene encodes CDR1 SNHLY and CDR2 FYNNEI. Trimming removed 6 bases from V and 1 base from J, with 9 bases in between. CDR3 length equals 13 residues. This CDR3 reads CASRSDRNTEAFF. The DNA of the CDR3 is TGTGCCAGCAGGTCGGACAGGAACACTGAAGCTTTCTTT.

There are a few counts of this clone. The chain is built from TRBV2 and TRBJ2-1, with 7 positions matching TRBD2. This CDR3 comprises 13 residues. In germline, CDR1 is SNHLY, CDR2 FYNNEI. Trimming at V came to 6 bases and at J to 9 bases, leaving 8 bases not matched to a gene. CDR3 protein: CASSLRGDGEQFF. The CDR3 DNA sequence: TGTGCCAGCAGCTTACGGGGGGACGGTGAGCAGTTCTTC.

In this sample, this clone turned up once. The CDR3 protein is CASSPMSSAYEQYF. CDR3 sequence (DNA): TGTGCCAGCAGCCCGATGTCGTCCGCCTACGAGCAGTACTTC. V is TRBV7-2 and J is TRBJ2-7; D is undetermined. The CDR3 covers 14 residues. Germline CDR1 reads SGHTA; CDR2 reads FQGNSA. The ends were cut back, 5 bases at V and 2 bases at J, with 13 bases in the middle. Full variable domain (outside the CDR3, taken from reference TRBV7-2 and TRBJ2-7): GAGVSQSPSNKVTEKGKDVELRCDPISGHTALYWYRQSLGQGLEFLIYFQGNSAPDKSGLPSDRFSAERTGGSVSTLTIQRTQQEDSAVYLCASSPMSSAYEQYFGPGTRLTVT.

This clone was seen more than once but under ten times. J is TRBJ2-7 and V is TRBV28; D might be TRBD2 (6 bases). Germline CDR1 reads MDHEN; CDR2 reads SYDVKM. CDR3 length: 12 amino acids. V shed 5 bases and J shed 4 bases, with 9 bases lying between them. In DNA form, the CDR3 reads TGTGCCAGCAGTGGGCGGGATTACGAGCAGTACTTC. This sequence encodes CASSGRDYEQYF.

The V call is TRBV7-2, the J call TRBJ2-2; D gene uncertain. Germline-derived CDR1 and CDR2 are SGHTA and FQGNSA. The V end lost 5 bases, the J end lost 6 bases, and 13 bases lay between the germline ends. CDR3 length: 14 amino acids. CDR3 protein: CASSPYSRPGELFF. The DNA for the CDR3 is TGTGCCAGCAGCCCCTACAGTCGTCCCGGGGAGCTGTTTTTT.

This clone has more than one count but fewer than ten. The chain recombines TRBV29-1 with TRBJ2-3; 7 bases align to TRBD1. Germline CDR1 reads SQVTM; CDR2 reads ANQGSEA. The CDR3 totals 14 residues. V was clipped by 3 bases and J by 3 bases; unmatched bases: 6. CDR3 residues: CSVDSEGATDTQYF. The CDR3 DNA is TGCAGCGTTGATAGCGAGGGGGCAACAGATACGCAGTATTTT.

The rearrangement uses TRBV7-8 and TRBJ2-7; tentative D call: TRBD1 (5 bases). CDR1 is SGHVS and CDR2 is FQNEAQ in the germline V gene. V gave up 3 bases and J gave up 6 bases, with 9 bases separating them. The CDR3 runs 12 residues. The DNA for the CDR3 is TGTGCCAGCAGCTTCCAGGGCGGCGAGCAGTACTTC. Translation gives CASSFQGGEQYF. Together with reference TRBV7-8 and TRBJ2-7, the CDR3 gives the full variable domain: GAGVSQSPRYKVAKRGQDVALRCDPISGHVSLFWYQQALGQGPEFLTYFQNEAQLDKSGLPSDRFFAERPEGSVSTLKIQRTQQEDSAVYLCASSFQGGEQYFGPGTRLTVT.